This entry concerns a single T cell receptor (beta chain). The antigen is not known. Both 60 Vbeta primers and 13 Jbeta primers went into the PCR. Here immunoSEQ multiplex PCR was the method, and the copy in TCRdb shows in-frame clones only, minus some. There are 50,000 to 70,000 clones in the sample; approximately 80% occur only once, and approximately 2.3% lies in the top ten. This sample is drawn from a study of cytomegalovirus exposure and HLA in healthy donors. Study-level results: In a later analysis, HLA-associated beta chains showed higher expansion and lower generation probabilities than comparable chains.

The CDR3 has 15 amino acids. The V end lost 3 bases, the J end lost 8 bases, and 19 bases lay between the germline ends. Per germline, CDR1 MGHDK and CDR2 SYGVNS. The chain has TRBV25-1 and TRBJ1-2, with D possibly being TRBD1 (5 bases). Sequenced material: PBMCs. This TCR was recovered from a female donor in good health and CMV-seronegative. DNA for the CDR3: TGTGCCAGCAGTGATACGACAGTTGGGTTTTCAGGCTACACCTTC. It is translated as CASSDTTVGFSGYTF.